Below, 16 T cell receptor beta chains from the same sample are listed, as sequenced in a study of cytomegalovirus exposure and HLA in healthy donors. It was with 60 Vbeta and 13 Jbeta primers that the PCR ran. Some clones are missing from TCRdb's copy, which holds only in-frame ones; the method was immunoSEQ multiplex PCR. The profile shows some 170,000 clones, roughly 80% of them singletons. The sequenced material came from PBMCs. The source is a man aged 25 to 45 in good health and CMV-seronegative.

V and J are TRBV5-8 and TRBJ2-6; possible D gene TRBD1, 5 bases. This CDR3 is built from 15 residues. Germline CDR1 is SGHTS and CDR2 is YDEGEE. V lost 2 bases and J lost 3, with 9 bases in between. This CDR3 is CASSFQGYGANVLTF. CDR3 bases: TGTGCCAGCAGCTTTCAGGGTTATGGGGCCAACGTCCTGACTTTC. Full variable domain (remainder filled in from reference TRBV5-8 and TRBJ2-6): EAGVTQSPTHLIKTRGQQATLRCSPISGHTSVYWYQQALGLGLQFLLWYDEGEERNRGNFPPRFSGRQFPNYSSELNVNALELEDSALYLCASSFQGYGANVLTFGAGSRLTVL.

The gene calls are TRBV4-3 and TRBJ2-3, with a weak D call TRBD2 (5 bases). V was clipped by 1 base and J by 2 bases, with 10 bases between them. The CDR3 consists of 15 residues. Looked up from germline, CDR1 is LGHNA and CDR2 is YSLEER. The CDR3 DNA reads as TGCGCCAGCAGCCAAGTCCCTAGCCACACAGATACGCAGTATTTT. Its protein is CASSQVPSHTDTQYF.

A few counts support this clone. This chain joins TRBV6-4 and TRBJ2-2, with a possible D match to TRBD2 (5 bases). The CDR3 length is 15 residues. V dropped 2 bases and J dropped 6 bases, with 13 bases sitting between them. Germline V gene sequence: CDR1 MRHNA, CDR2 SNTAGT. In DNA, the CDR3 is TGTGCCAGCAGTGACCATGCGGCTAGCCCCGGGGAGCTGTTTTTT. Encoded protein: CASSDHAASPGELFF.

V gene TRBV5-5 combines with J gene TRBJ1-5, with D perhaps matching TRBD1 (5 bases). Germline lookup yields CDR1 SGHKS and CDR2 YYEKEE (reference sequence). V gave up 0 bases and J gave up 6 bases, with 10 bases separating them. This CDR3 has 14 amino acids. The DNA for the CDR3 is TGTGCCAGCAGCTTGGGGGGGGGTGGTCAGCCCCAGCATTTT. Its translation is CASSLGGGGQPQHF.

The chain employs TRBV19 and TRBJ2-1; 10 nucleotides align to TRBD2. CDR1 and CDR2 from the germline V gene are LNHDA and SQIVND (reference sequence). This CDR3 is 16 amino acids long. Germline trimming cut 2 bases from V and 5 bases from J; bases unmatched to any gene: 6. The CDR3 DNA reads as TGTGCCAGTAGTATAAGAAGGGGGACTAGCGACAATGAGCAGTTCTTC. As protein: CASSIRRGTSDNEQFF.

J is TRBJ2-5 and V is TRBV9; D may be TRBD1 (6 bases). CDR3 length equals 16 residues. Germline values: CDR1 SGDLS, CDR2 YYNGEE. Trimming removed 0 bases from V and 5 bases from J, with 17 bases in between. CDR3 protein: CASSVGVGARIETQYF. DNA for the CDR3: TGTGCCAGCAGCGTAGGGGTGGGGGCGCGAATCGAGACCCAGTACTTC.

The chain recombines TRBV4-1 with TRBJ2-7, with D tentatively TRBD1 (7 bases). Germline V CDR1 and CDR2: MGHRA, YSYEKL. This CDR3 has 13 amino acids. V lost 0 bases to trimming and J lost 7 bases, with 10 bases between them. The CDR3 DNA is TGCGCCAGCAGCCAAGAGACAGGGAGGGAGCAGTACTTC. Its protein is CASSQETGREQYF.

The chain has TRBV27 and TRBJ2-1, with TRBD1 matching over 7 bases. This CDR3 has 12 residues. Germline V gives CDR1 MNHEY, CDR2 SMNVEV (reference sequence). V lost 8 bases to trimming and J lost 12 bases; unmatched junction nucleotides: 10. CDR3 sequence reads: CASRTGLGRQFF. The CDR3 DNA is TGTGCCAGCCGGACAGGCCTGGGACGGCAGTTCTTC.

The chain employs TRBV11-3 and TRBJ2-3; D remains ambiguous. The CDR3 consists of 12 residues. The V end was cut by 3 bases, the J end by 5 bases, with 6 bases between. The germline gives CDR1 SGHNT, CDR2 YENEEA. The CDR3 nucleotides are TGTGCCAGCAGCTTGACAAAAGATACGCAGTATTTT. It translates to CASSLTKDTQYF.

This chain joins TRBV29-1 and TRBJ2-7; 7 positions agree with TRBD1. Germline-derived CDR1 and CDR2 are SQVTM and ANQGSEA. The V gene end was trimmed by 1 base and the J gene end by 1 base; junction bases not matched to a gene: 10. CDR3 length: 16 residues. The CDR3 sequence is CSVEGGPGQLSYEQYF. The CDR3, as DNA: TGCAGCGTTGAAGGCGGACCGGGACAGTTATCCTACGAGCAGTACTTC.

There are a few counts of this clone. The chain is built from TRBV18 and TRBJ1-4; the D gene is possibly TRBD1 (5 bases). This CDR3 has 14 amino acids. Germline V gene lookup returns CDR1 KGHSH and CDR2 LQKENI. V lost 6 bases and J lost 5, with 13 bases in between. The CDR3 protein is CASSPNGGNEKLFF. The CDR3 nucleotides are TGTGCCAGCTCCCCCAACGGGGGGAATGAAAAACTGTTTTTT.

The chain links TRBV13 to TRBJ2-2, with 8 bases matching TRBD1. V lost 4 bases, J lost 6 bases, and 7 bases stayed unmatched. This CDR3 is 15 amino acids long. Germline CDR1 and CDR2: PRHDT and FYEKMQ (reference sequence). The CDR3 bases are TGTGCCAGCAGCTCCATTTCACAGGGGGCCGGGGAGCTGTTTTTT. Amino acids: CASSSISQGAGELFF.

This clone has more than one count but fewer than ten. The chain combines TRBV7-2 with TRBJ2-7; the D gene is possibly TRBD1 (8 bases). The V end was cut by 1 base, the J end by 0 bases, with 16 bases between. The germline CDR1 and CDR2 sequences are SGHTA and FQGNSA. The CDR3 spans 17 residues. The DNA for the CDR3 is TGTGCCAGCAGCTTAGAGGGGGGGGGACAGGCCTCCTACGAGCAGTACTTC. It encodes CASSLEGGGQASYEQYF.

The rearrangement links TRBV27 to TRBJ2-5, with 9 bases fitting TRBD1. The germline V gene has CDR1 MNHEY and CDR2 SMNVEV (reference sequence). There are 16 residues in the CDR3. V dropped 5 bases and J dropped 7; count of bases not matched to a gene: 14. CDR3 in amino acids: CASSIGQGFLRGTQYF. DNA for the CDR3: TGTGCCAGCAGTATCGGACAGGGGTTTCTTAGGGGGACCCAGTACTTC.

The chain combines TRBV7-9 with TRBJ1-2, with TRBD1 identical over 10 bases. Germline values: CDR1 SEHNR, CDR2 FQNEAQ (reference sequence). Trimming cost V 5 bases and J 8 bases; bases outside gene matches: 11. There are 15 residues in the CDR3. The chain's CDR3 is CASSPLRDRGIGYTF. In nucleotides, the CDR3 is TGTGCCAGCAGCCCTCTCCGGGACAGGGGAATCGGCTACACCTTC.

The V gene is TRBV19, the J gene TRBJ2-2; no clear D. There are 13 residues in the CDR3. Germline-derived CDR1 and CDR2 are LNHDA and SQIVND (reference sequence). Between the trimmed V and J ends, which lost 0 bases and 7 bases, there was a span of 6 bases. The CDR3 DNA reads as TGTGCCAGTAGTATAGATCTAAGCGGGGAGCTGTTTTTT. Translation gives CASSIDLSGELFF.